The 19 T cell receptor beta chains in this list originate from one sample, sequenced in a study of blood T cells in healthy people across ages (dated by TCRdb to between 2014 and 2016). Library construction relied on 5' RACE. The sequencer was an Illumina HiSeq 2500. The second PCR ran for roughly 7 to 12 cycles and used a J-beta primer mix along with a sample-barcoded 5' primer. The public reads were quality trimmed at Q25 with fastp and then assembled into clones with MiXCR by TCRdb, keeping productive beta chains. Each entry merges the rows of one CDR3 protein and shows their most common DNA and genes. The sample table shows 450,000 to 600,000 distinct CDR3 sequences, and 27% are seen once. Approximately 3.5% of the sample lies in the top ten. The sample was also linked to a second study, of T cells of mothers and their children.

Sequenced sample: blood. Receptors were obtained from a boy younger than 10 in good health.

The chain links TRBV5-1 to TRBJ2-2, with 9 positions matching TRBD1. V lost 7 bases and J lost 4; bases outside the gene matches: 11. The germline gives CDR1 SGHRS, CDR2 YFSETQ. This CDR3 has 16 residues. As DNA, the CDR3 is TGCGCCAGCGGCCAACCGGGACAGGGATTCACCGGGGAGCTGTTTTTT. As protein: CASGQPGQGFTGELFF.

For the CDR3, the DNA is TGTGCCAGCAGTTTAGGGAACAGAGAACAAGAGACCCAGTACTTC. It yields the protein CASSLGNREQETQYF. The chain recombines TRBV12-3 or TRBV12-4 with TRBJ2-5; D gene ambiguous. Trimming pared 1 base from V and 2 bases from J, leaving 11 bases between. This CDR3 has 15 amino acids.

In its sample, this clonotype was seen many times. The V gene is TRBV12-3 or TRBV12-4, the J gene TRBJ2-7, with 8 nucleotides matching TRBD2. The V and J ends lost 5 bases and 7 bases, in that order; junction bases with no gene match: 7. CDR3 length: 13 amino acids. The CDR3 DNA is TGTGCCAGCAGTCCCCTCCGGGGGGGGGAGCAGTACTTC. Translation: CASSPLRGGEQYF.

This clonotype appeared a few times. DNA of the CDR3: TGTGCCTGGACCCCAGGGAGAGAGACCCAGTACTTC. Translation: CAWTPGRETQYF. The chain uses TRBV30 and TRBJ2-5; D could derive from TRBD1 or TRBD2 (5 bases each). V lost 4 bases to trimming and J lost 4 bases, with 10 bases between them. Germline V lookup: CDR1 GTSNPN, CDR2 SVGIG (reference sequence). The CDR3 loop spans 12 amino acids.

This chain connects TRBV7-2 to TRBJ2-6; D unclear. V gave up 1 base and J gave up 1 base, with 8 bases separating them. Per germline, CDR1 SGHTA and CDR2 FQGNSA. The CDR3 runs 16 residues. CDR3 in amino acids: CASSLVLGSGANVLTF. DNA of the CDR3: TGTGCCAGCAGCTTAGTTTTAGGGTCTGGGGCCAACGTCCTGACTTTC.

This clonotype was detected a few times. V gene TRBV6-5 combines with J gene TRBJ2-7; D might be TRBD1 (6 bases). Trimming took off 10 bases at V and 3 bases at J, with 13 bases between the two ends. The CDR3 loop spans 12 amino acids. Germline values: CDR1 MNHEY, CDR2 SVGAGI. The CDR3 loop reads CATRGGLYEQYF. CDR3 DNA: TGTGCCACCAGGGGCGGCCTCTACGAGCAGTACTTC.

V gene TRBV20-1 combines with J gene TRBJ2-2, with TRBD1 matching over 7 bases. This CDR3 spans 12 amino acids. The germline V gene encodes CDR1 DFQATT and CDR2 SNEGSKA (reference sequence). With 3 bases clipped from V and 7 bases from J, the junction kept 2 bases outside the gene matches. CDR3 sequence: CSARDRNGELFF. CDR3 nucleotides: TGCAGTGCTAGGGACAGGAACGGGGAGCTGTTTTTT.

The chain carries TRBV5-1 and TRBJ2-1; 12 bases fit TRBD1. The CDR3 has 15 residues. Germline V lookup: CDR1 SGHRS, CDR2 YFSETQ. The junction had 6 bases not matched to a gene; V was cut back by 4 bases and J by 7 bases. The CDR3: CASSPGTGGRNEQFF. The DNA for the CDR3 is TGCGCCAGCAGCCCCGGGACAGGGGGCAGGAATGAGCAGTTCTTC.

This clonotype was recorded a few times. The chain joins TRBV27 to TRBJ2-5; D is unclear. Judging by the DNA end, TRBJ2-7 fits better; the J call may be wrong. The CDR3 runs 15 residues. Germline CDR1 MNHEY, CDR2 SMNVEV (reference sequence). CDR3 protein: CASSPGLGPPYEQYF. DNA of the CDR3: TGTGCCAGCAGTCCCGGTTTGGGTCCACCCTACGAGCAGTACTTC.

The gene calls are TRBV12-3 or TRBV12-4 and TRBJ1-1, with D uncertain. CDR3 length: 16 residues. V was clipped by 2 bases and J by 1 base, with 14 bases between them. CDR3 amino acids: CASSLKPVLPNTEAFF. DNA for the CDR3: TGTGCCAGCAGTTTAAAGCCAGTTCTTCCGAACACTGAAGCTTTCTTT.

This clonotype was counted only a few times. The CDR3 DNA is TGCAGTGTCTTAGGTGGGAACACTGAAGCTTTCTTT. Translated, it gives CSVLGGNTEAFF. V gene TRBV20-1 combines with J gene TRBJ1-1, with D unclear. From germline, CDR1 is DFQATT and CDR2 SNEGSKA (reference sequence). CDR3 size: 12 residues. V lost 7 bases and J lost 1, with 10 bases in between.

The genes are TRBV30 and TRBJ2-2; D gene uncertain. V lost 1 base and J lost 6, with 6 bases in between. The CDR3 loop spans 12 amino acids. Germline V lookup: CDR1 GTSNPN, CDR2 SVGIG (reference sequence). The CDR3 is CAWSGLSGELFF. The CDR3 region has the DNA TGTGCCTGGAGTGGTTTGTCCGGGGAGCTGTTTTTT. The full variable domain, in which reference TRBV30 and TRBJ2-2 provide the parts outside the CDR3, is SQTIHQWPATLVQPVGSPLSLECTVEGTSNPNLYWYRQAAGRGLQLLFYSVGIGQISSEVPQNLSASRPQDRQFILSSKKLLLSDSGFYLCAWSGLSGELFFGEGSRLTVL.

In this sample, this clonotype turned up a few times. The chain carries TRBV24-1 and TRBJ2-5; no clear D gene. CDR3 length: 13 residues. V was cut by 4 bases and J by 5 bases, with 10 bases left in between. Germline V gene sequence: CDR1 KGHDR, CDR2 SFDVKD. CDR3 protein: CATSDPPMETQYF. The CDR3 coding sequence is TGTGCCACCAGTGACCCCCCGATGGAGACCCAGTACTTC.

This clonotype was detected only a few times. This chain connects TRBV20-1 to TRBJ2-4; no clear D gene. Germline V gene data show CDR1 as DFQATT and CDR2 as SNEGSKA (reference sequence). Between the trimmed V and J ends, which lost 3 bases and 0 bases, there was a span of 12 bases. The CDR3 runs 15 residues. CDR3 sequence (DNA): TGCAGTGCTAGCGGTTGGGGTCTAGCCAAAAACATTCAGTACTTC. It is translated as CSASGWGLAKNIQYF.

This clonotype was found a few times. The chain has TRBV4-2 and TRBJ1-4, with a possible D match to TRBD1 (5 bases). V dropped 8 bases and J dropped 8 bases, with 12 bases sitting between them. The CDR3 extends over 12 amino acids. Germline CDR1 LGHNA, CDR2 YNFKEQ. CDR3 in amino acids: CASWGFEEKLFF. CDR3 DNA sequence: TGTGCCAGCTGGGGGTTTGAGGAAAAACTGTTTTTT.

The rearrangement links TRBV6-5 to TRBJ1-2; D is uncertain. Germline loops: CDR1 MNHEY, CDR2 SVGAGI. V lost 1 base and J 4 bases, leaving 16 bases between the germline ends. This CDR3 contains 16 residues. The CDR3 loop reads CASSYYRGPRGYGYTF. The DNA of the CDR3 is TGTGCCAGCAGTTACTATCGAGGGCCCCGGGGCTATGGCTACACCTTC.

This clonotype was picked up many times. This chain joins TRBV5-6 and TRBJ1-1; the D gene is possibly TRBD1 (5 bases). The CDR3 has 14 residues. Germline V gives CDR1 SGHDT, CDR2 YYEEEE. V lost 0 bases to trimming and J lost 5 bases, with 11 bases between them. This CDR3 is CASSLVGARTEAFF. CDR3 bases: TGTGCCAGCAGCTTGGTCGGGGCACGGACTGAAGCTTTCTTT. The full variable domain, completed using reference TRBV5-6 and TRBJ1-1, is DAGVTQSPTHLIKTRGQQVTLRCSPKSGHDTVSWYQQALGQGPQFIFQYYEEEERQRGNFPDRFSGHQFPNYSSELNVNALLLGDSALYLCASSLVGARTEAFFGQGTRLTVV.

This chain links TRBV20-1 with TRBJ2-3; 9 bases fit TRBD2. The CDR3 covers 16 residues. J lost 0 bases, V lost 6 bases, and 10 bases had no gene match. CDR1 is DFQATT and CDR2 is SNEGSKA in the germline V gene (reference sequence). CDR3 in amino acids: CSANRRLAVSTDTQYF. CDR3 DNA sequence: TGCAGTGCAAACAGACGACTAGCGGTTAGCACAGATACGCAGTATTTT.

The gene calls are TRBV11-1 and TRBJ2-7; D might be TRBD2 (5 bases). CDR1 SGHAT and CDR2 FQDESV come from the germline V gene (reference sequence). This CDR3 is built from 15 residues. The germline V and J ends were trimmed by 4 bases and 5 bases, with 18 bases remaining between them. In DNA, the CDR3 is TGTGCCAGCAGCTCCCCCATCGAGGGTGCTCACGAGCAGTACTTC. Protein product: CASSSPIEGAHEQYF.